This T cell receptor beta chain is drawn from a study of vaccination and CD4 T cells after COVID-19. The overall study: Post-vaccine specimens were obtained a median roughly 70 days after dose two (range 14 to 241).

This clonotype was recorded a few times. No antigen is known for it. The Oncomine TCR Beta short-read assay was applied to DNA of cultured CD4+ T cells. TCRdb re-called the PCR reads through MiXCR, storing one row per CDR3 protein. Here the sample spans some 10,000 distinct CDR3 sequences, about 41% being singletons. The CDR3 has 15 residues. V shed 4 bases, J shed 5 bases, and the junction held 10 bases outside the gene matches. Germline loops: CDR1 MNHEY, CDR2 SVGAGI. As for treatment: roughly nine-day PBMC culture with coronavirus spike peptide pools or control peptides (ViraFEST assay). TCR sequencing followed the expansion of antigen-specific T cells with peptide pools in ViraFEST.

The material was cultured CD4+ T cells from blood, obtained after SARS-CoV-2 vaccination. The V and J genes are TRBV6-5 and TRBJ2-5, with 7 bases that match TRBD1. This clonotype was obtained from a human donor with COVID-19. The CDR3 protein is CASSSVRTGSETQYF. For the CDR3, the DNA is TGTGCCAGCAGTTCCGTTCGGACAGGCTCCGAGACCCAGTACTTC.